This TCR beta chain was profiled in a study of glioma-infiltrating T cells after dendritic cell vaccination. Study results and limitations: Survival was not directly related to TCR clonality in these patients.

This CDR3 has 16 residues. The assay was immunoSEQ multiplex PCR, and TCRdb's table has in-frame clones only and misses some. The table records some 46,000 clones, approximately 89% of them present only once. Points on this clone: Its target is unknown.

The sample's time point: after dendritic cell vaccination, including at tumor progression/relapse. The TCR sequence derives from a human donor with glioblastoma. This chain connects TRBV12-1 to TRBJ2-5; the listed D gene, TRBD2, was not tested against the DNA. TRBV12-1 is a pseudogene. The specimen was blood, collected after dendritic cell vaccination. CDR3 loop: CASSFLAFQAQETQYF. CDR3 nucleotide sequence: TGTGCCAGCAGCTTCCTAGCATTCCAGGCTCAAGAGACCCAGTACTTC.